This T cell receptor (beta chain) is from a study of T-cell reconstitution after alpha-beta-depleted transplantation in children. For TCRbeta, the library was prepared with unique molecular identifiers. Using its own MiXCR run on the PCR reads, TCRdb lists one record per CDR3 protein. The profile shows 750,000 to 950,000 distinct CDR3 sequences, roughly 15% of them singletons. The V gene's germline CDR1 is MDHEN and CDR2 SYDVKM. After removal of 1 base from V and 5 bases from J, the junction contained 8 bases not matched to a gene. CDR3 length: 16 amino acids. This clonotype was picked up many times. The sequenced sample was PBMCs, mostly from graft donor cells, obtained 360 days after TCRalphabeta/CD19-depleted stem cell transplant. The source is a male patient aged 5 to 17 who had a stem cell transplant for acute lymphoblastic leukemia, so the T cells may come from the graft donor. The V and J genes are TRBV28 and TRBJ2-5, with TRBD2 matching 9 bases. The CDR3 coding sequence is TGTGCCAGCAGTTTATCCCTTAGCGGGAGTATGGAGACCCAGTACTTC. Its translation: CASSLSLSGSMETQYF. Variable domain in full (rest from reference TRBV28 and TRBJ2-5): DVKVTQSSRYLVKRTGEKVFLECVQDMDHENMFWYRQDPGLGLRLIYFSYDVKMKEKGDIPEGYSVSREKKERFSLILESASTNQTSMYLCASSLSLSGSMETQYFGPGTRLLVL.